The rows below give T cell receptor beta chains drawn from one sample of a study of human T cells and chemical hapten exposure. MiXCR, run by TCRdb on the RACE reads, gives a single entry per CDR3 protein. The sample has roughly 69,000 distinct CDR3 sequences, around a tenth seen once. The starting material was whole blood, obtained in connection with sensitization to the hapten diphenylcyclopropenone (DPC). All receptors derive from a woman aged 50 to 65 with alopecia areata. Some clones in this sample may be carry-over from other donors' samples. Each CDR3 is given with its conserved first and last residue. D genes are given only for firm matches. The size of a clone is reported for some rows only, either as once, few or many, or as a class for expanded clones.

TRBJ1-1,TRBV11-2,-,many,CASTEGRMNTEAFF,TGTGCCAGCACGGAGGGACGGATGAACACTGAAGCTTTCTTT
TRBJ2-7,TRBV5-6,TRBD2,many,CASSLVRTSGYNEQYF,TGTGCCAGCAGCTTAGTCCGGACTAGCGGGTACAACGAGCAGTACTTC
TRBJ2-5,TRBV2,-,many,CASSEGRLETQYF,TGTGCCAGCAGTGAGGGTCGGCTCGAGACCCAGTACTTC
TRBJ1-5,TRBV7-8,-,-,CASSARRIFGNQPQHF,TGTGCCAGCAGCGCAAGACGGATCTTTGGCAATCAGCCCCAGCATTTT
TRBJ1-1,TRBV5-6,-,few,CASSNGGRTTEAFF,TGTGCCAGCAGCAACGGTGGTAGGACCACTGAAGCTTTCTTT
TRBJ2-7,TRBV20-1,-,many,CSASEGNWYEQYF,TGCAGTGCTAGTGAGGGGAATTGGTACGAGCAGTACTTC
TRBJ2-1,TRBV29-1,TRBD1,few,CSGDRLNEQFF,TGCAGCGGGGACAGACTCAATGAGCAGTTCTTC
TRBJ2-1,TRBV7-9,TRBD2,many,CASSGGTSGTFYNEQFF,TGTGCCAGCAGCGGCGGGACTAGCGGGACCTTCTACAATGAGCAGTTCTTC
TRBJ2-3,TRBV6-1,-,many,CASSEGSFTDTQYF,TGTGCCAGCAGTGAAGGTAGTTTCACAGATACGCAGTATTTT
TRBJ1-5,TRBV7-9,TRBD1,many,CASSDRANQPQHF,TGTGCCAGCAGCGACAGGGCAAATCAGCCCCAGCATTTT
TRBJ1-2,TRBV28,-,many,CAISGGRYGYTF,TGTGCCATCAGCGGGGGTCGTTATGGCTACACCTTC
TRBJ1-1,TRBV6-5,TRBD1,many,CASMGQGRSAFF,TGTGCCAGCATGGGACAGGGGCGGTCGGCTTTCTTT
TRBJ1-5,TRBV19,TRBD1,many,CASSQRQGRSQPQHF,TGTGCCAGTAGCCAAAGACAGGGCCGGAGTCAGCCCCAGCATTTT
TRBJ1-1,TRBV20-1,-,many,CSAGYTEAFF,TGCAGTGCTGGATACACTGAAGCTTTCTTT
TRBJ2-5,TRBV5-8,-,few,CASSYGLTTETQYF,TGTGCCAGCAGCTATGGACTAACCACAGAGACCCAGTACTTC
TRBJ1-1,TRBV14,-,few,CASSEGLIKAFF,TGTGCCAGCAGCGAAGGACTAATTAAAGCTTTCTTT
TRBJ1-2,TRBV2,-,few,CASSEGRNYYGYTF,TGTGCCAGCAGTGAGGGAAGGAACTACTATGGCTACACCTTC
TRBJ2-1,TRBV29-1,-,many,CSVALAFEGEQFF,TGCAGCGTTGCACTAGCTTTCGAGGGTGAGCAGTTCTTC
TRBJ2-7,TRBV29-1,-,-,CSVETATYEQYF,TGCAGCGTTGAAACAGCGACCTACGAGCAGTACTTC
TRBJ1-3,TRBV20-1,-,-,CSASLVSGNTIYF,TGCAGTGCTAGCCTCGTCTCTGGAAACACCATATATTTT
TRBJ2-5,TRBV20-1,TRBD2,many,CSLAGGQETQYF,TGCAGCCTAGCGGGAGGGCAAGAGACCCAGTACTTC
TRBJ2-7,TRBV11-2,TRBD2,many,CASSLGLAGGRRDYEQYF,TGTGCCAGCAGCTTAGGACTAGCGGGAGGGCGAAGGGACTACGAGCAGTACTTC
TRBJ1-4,TRBV28,TRBD1,few,CASSPPGQGEEKLFF,TGTGCCAGCAGTCCTCCGGGACAGGGAGAGGAAAAACTGTTTTTT
TRBJ1-1,TRBV18,-,many,CASSPPTVSEAFF,TGTGCCAGCTCACCACCGACGGTTTCTGAAGCTTTCTTT
TRBJ2-7,TRBV12-3/TRBV12-4,-,few,CASSAAIRGTYEQYF,TGTGCCAGCAGTGCCGCCATAAGGGGAACCTACGAGCAGTACTTC
TRBJ2-3,TRBV29-1,-,few,CSVLRARQYF,TGCAGCGTTTTAAGGGCAAGGCAGTATTTT
TRBJ2-5,TRBV5-1,TRBD2,many,CASSPREGSQETQYF,TGCGCCAGCAGCCCCCGGGAGGGGAGCCAAGAGACCCAGTACTTC
TRBJ1-1,TRBV5-1,-,many,CASSSWTGNTEAFF,TGCGCCAGCAGCTCCTGGACGGGTAACACTGAAGCTTTCTTT
TRBJ2-5,TRBV20-1,-,many,CSARVAGSQETQYF,TGCAGTGCTAGAGTGGCGGGGAGCCAAGAGACCCAGTACTTC
TRBJ2-3,TRBV2,TRBD2,-,CASSENVLRVAGHYPTDTQYF,TGTGCCAGCAGTGAAAATGTTCTACGAGTAGCGGGGCACTACCCTACAGATACGCAGTATTTT
TRBJ2-5,TRBV5-1,-,few,CASSLEGMETQYF,TGCGCCAGCAGCTTGGAAGGGATGGAGACCCAGTACTTC
TRBJ2-7,TRBV5-5,-,many,CASSLVLSSYEQYF,TGTGCCAGCAGCTTGGTTTTATCCTCCTACGAGCAGTACTTC
TRBJ2-3,TRBV11-2,-,-,CASSQTGTSTDTQYF,TGTGCCAGCAGCCAAACCGGGACTTCCACAGATACGCAGTATTTT
TRBJ1-2,TRBV7-9,-,many,CASSLVFGDSDGYTF,TGTGCCAGCAGCTTAGTTTTCGGGGATTCGGATGGCTACACCTTC
TRBJ2-5,TRBV6-1,TRBD2,-,CASSEAAGEETQYF,TGTGCCAGCAGTGAAGCCGCGGGGGAAGAGACCCAGTACTTC
TRBJ2-2,TRBV10-3,-,many,CAISSRLGGTGELFF,TGTGCCATCAGTTCAAGACTAGGCGGTACCGGGGAGCTGTTTTTT
TRBJ1-4,TRBV12-3/TRBV12-4,-,many,CASSFFPTEKLFF,TGTGCCAGCAGTTTTTTTCCGACAGAAAAACTGTTTTTT
TRBJ2-5,TRBV10-3,-,few,CAISESGERETQYF,TGTGCCATCAGTGAGTCGGGGGAGAGGGAGACCCAGTACTTC
TRBJ2-4,TRBV6-6,-,-,CASSYGAPQGKNIQYF,TGTGCCAGCAGTTATGGTGCCCCGCAAGGCAAAAACATTCAGTACTTC
TRBJ1-1,TRBV6-2/TRBV6-3,-,-,CASSGGTPRRAFF,TGTGCCAGCAGTGGCGGGACTCCACGAAGGGCTTTCTTT
TRBJ1-1,TRBV11-2,-,many,CASSYHLGEAFF,TGTGCCAGCAGCTACCACTTAGGGGAAGCTTTCTTT
TRBJ2-5,TRBV19,-,many,CASRVGRTQYF,TGTGCCAGTAGAGTCGGACGGACCCAGTACTTC
TRBJ1-1,TRBV19,-,many,CASSINRAGNTEAFF,TGTGCCAGTAGTATAAACCGGGCGGGGAACACTGAAGCTTTCTTT
TRBJ2-2,TRBV19,TRBD2,many,CASSIFGLAGRSGELFF,TGTGCCAGTAGTATTTTCGGACTAGCGGGAAGGTCCGGGGAGCTGTTTTTT
TRBJ2-3,TRBV29-1,-,few,CSVESEGSTDTQYF,TGCAGCGTTGAAAGTGAAGGGAGCACAGATACGCAGTATTTT
TRBJ2-7,TRBV20-1,TRBD2,many,CSALTSGNSYEQYF,TGCAGTGCGTTAACTAGCGGAAACTCCTACGAGCAGTACTTC
TRBJ2-1,TRBV7-8,-,many,CASSLGLLALGNEQFF,TGTGCCAGCAGCTTAGGGTTGCTAGCCTTGGGCAATGAGCAGTTCTTC
TRBJ2-5,TRBV29-1,TRBD1,many,CSVNRGPVQETQYF,TGCAGCGTTAACAGGGGGCCGGTCCAAGAGACCCAGTACTTC
TRBJ2-3,TRBV27,-,-,CASSLSGTSTDTQYF,TGTGCCAGCAGTTTATCGGGGACTAGCACAGATACGCAGTATTTT
TRBJ2-5,TRBV29-1,TRBD1,many,CSVEGQQETQYF,TGCAGCGTTGAGGGACAGCAAGAGACCCAGTACTTC
TRBJ2-3,TRBV29-1,-,many,CSVGQVLTDTQYF,TGCAGCGTCGGACAAGTACTCACAGATACGCAGTATTTT
TRBJ1-5,TRBV5-1,-,many,CASSPTGGRAQHF,TGCGCCAGCAGCCCGACAGGCGGTCGGGCCCAGCATTTT
TRBJ2-5,TRBV29-1,-,many,CSAGEGETQYF,TGCAGCGCGGGAGAGGGGGAGACCCAGTACTTC
TRBJ2-5,TRBV29-1,-,many,CSVDSGANSQTQYF,TGCAGCGTTGATTCCGGGGCCAACAGCCAGACCCAGTACTTC
TRBJ2-1,TRBV7-2,-,many,CASSLAAGNYNEQFF,TGTGCCAGCAGCTTAGCGGCAGGGAACTACAATGAGCAGTTCTTC
TRBJ1-5,TRBV9,-,-,CASSVGPDQPQHF,TGTGCCAGCAGCGTAGGTCCAGATCAGCCCCAGCATTTT
TRBJ2-5,TRBV15,TRBD1,-,CATSSLGQEGVQTQYF,TGTGCCACCAGCAGTTTGGGACAGGAAGGCGTCCAGACCCAGTACTTC